This T cell receptor (beta chain) was observed in a study of blood T cell repertoires in COVID-19. Per the germline V gene, CDR1 is KGHSH and CDR2 is LQKENI. This CDR3 region has 15 residues. The junction had 11 bases not matched to a gene; V was cut back by 4 bases and J by 9 bases. In the original workflow: Amplifying reference gene primers gave estimates of nucleated cell counts. Clones were read by immunoSEQ multiplex PCR, and TCRdb kept only the in-frame ones, dropping some. That table supplies the V and J calls and clone size; D and trimming were determined from the DNA. The sample includes over 140,000 clones, around 82% of them seen just once.

The sequenced sample was peripheral blood. The V and J genes are TRBV18 and TRBJ2-4; 8 bases line up with TRBD1. The source of this sequence is a woman aged 60-70 years with acute or convalescent COVID-19. CDR3 DNA: TGTGCCAGCTCACTCCTCGGGACAGGAGAAGGCATTCAGTACTTC. Translating it yields CASSLLGTGEGIQYF.